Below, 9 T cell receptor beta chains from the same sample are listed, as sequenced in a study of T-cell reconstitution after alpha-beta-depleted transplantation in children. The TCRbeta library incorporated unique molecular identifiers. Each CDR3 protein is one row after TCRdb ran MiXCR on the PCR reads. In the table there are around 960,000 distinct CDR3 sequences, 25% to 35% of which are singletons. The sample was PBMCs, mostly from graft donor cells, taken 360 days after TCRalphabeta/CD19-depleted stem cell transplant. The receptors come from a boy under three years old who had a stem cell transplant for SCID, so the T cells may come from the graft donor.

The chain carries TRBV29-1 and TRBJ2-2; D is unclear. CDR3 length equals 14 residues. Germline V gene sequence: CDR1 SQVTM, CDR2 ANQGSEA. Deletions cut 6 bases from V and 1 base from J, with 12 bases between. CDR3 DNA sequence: TGCAGCGTCGGGCCTGGAGTGAACACCGGGGAGCTGTTTTTT. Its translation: CSVGPGVNTGELFF.

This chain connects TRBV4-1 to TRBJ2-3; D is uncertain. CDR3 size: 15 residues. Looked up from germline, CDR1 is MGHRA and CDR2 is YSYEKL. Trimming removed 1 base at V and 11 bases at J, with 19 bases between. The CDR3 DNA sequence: TGCGCCAGCAGCCAAGCTGTGGCGGCACCCCAGAAGCAGTATTTT. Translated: CASSQAVAAPQKQYF.

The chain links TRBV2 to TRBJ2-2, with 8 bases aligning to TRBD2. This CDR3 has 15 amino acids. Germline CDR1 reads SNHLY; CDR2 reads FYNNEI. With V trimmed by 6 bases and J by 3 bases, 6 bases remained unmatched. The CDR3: CASRITSGDTGELFF. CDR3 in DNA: TGTGCCAGCAGGATTACTAGCGGAGACACCGGGGAGCTGTTTTTT.

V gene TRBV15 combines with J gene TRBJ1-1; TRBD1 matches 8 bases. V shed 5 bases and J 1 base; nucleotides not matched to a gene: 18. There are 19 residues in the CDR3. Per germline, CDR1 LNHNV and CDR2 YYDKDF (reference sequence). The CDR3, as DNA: TGTGCCACCAGCGAAACATGGGTAGGGACAGGCAGGTGGAACACTGAAGCTTTCTTT. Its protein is CATSETWVGTGRWNTEAFF.

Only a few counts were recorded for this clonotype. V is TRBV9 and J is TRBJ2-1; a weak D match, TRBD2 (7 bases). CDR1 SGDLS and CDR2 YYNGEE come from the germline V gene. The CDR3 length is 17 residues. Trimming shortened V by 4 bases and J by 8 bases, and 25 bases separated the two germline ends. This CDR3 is CASSSSSRGGGAYEQFF. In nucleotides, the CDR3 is TGTGCCAGCAGCTCCTCCTCCCGAGGGGGGGGCGCGTATGAGCAGTTCTTC.

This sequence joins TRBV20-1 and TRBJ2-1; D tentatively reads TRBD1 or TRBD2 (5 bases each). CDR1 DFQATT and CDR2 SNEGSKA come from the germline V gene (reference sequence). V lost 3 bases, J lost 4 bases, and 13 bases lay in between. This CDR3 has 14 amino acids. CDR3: CSARGSGTYNEQFF. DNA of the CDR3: TGCAGTGCTAGGGGGTCCGGGACGTACAATGAGCAGTTCTTC.

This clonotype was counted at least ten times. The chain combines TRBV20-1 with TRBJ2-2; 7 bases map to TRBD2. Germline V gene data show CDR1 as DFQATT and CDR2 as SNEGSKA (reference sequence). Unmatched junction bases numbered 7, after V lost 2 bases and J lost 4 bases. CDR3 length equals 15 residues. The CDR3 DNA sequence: TGCAGTGCTAGATCTAGGATAGCGGGCACCGGGGAGCTGTTTTTT. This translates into CSARSRIAGTGELFF.

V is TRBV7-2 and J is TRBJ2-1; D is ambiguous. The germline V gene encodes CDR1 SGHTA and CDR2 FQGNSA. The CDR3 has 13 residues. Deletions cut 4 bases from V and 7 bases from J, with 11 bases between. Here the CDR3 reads CASSSRLVNEQFF. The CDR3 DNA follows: TGTGCCAGCAGCTCGCGCCTTGTAAATGAGCAGTTCTTC.

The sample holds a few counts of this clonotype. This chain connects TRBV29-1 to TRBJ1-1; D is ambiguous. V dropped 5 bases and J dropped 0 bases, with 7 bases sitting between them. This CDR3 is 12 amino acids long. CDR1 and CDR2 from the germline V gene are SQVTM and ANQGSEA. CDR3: CSVKGMNTEAFF. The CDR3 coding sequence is TGCAGCGTTAAGGGCATGAACACTGAAGCTTTCTTT.